This T cell receptor (beta chain) stems from a study of blood T cell repertoires in COVID-19. Looking at the study overall: PBMCs, B-cell-depleted T cells, or T cells provided the cDNA or gDNA that made up the material.

Using immunoSEQ multiplex PCR, the repertoire was profiled, and TCRdb retains in-frame clones only, with some absent. The table includes some 300,000 clones, around 90% detected once. A Seattle source enrolled patients during active infection and followed them longitudinally. This TCR was recovered from a woman aged 35 to 49 with COVID-19, enrolled during active disease. Input material: peripheral blood.

The CDR3 loop is CASSPLGAQETQYF. The DNA of the CDR3 is TGTGCCAGCAGCCCCCTGGGGGCACAAGAGACCCAGTACTTC. This chain uses TRBV6-5 with TRBJ2-5; weak D call: TRBD1 (6 bases). Germline V gene data show CDR1 as MNHEY and CDR2 as SVGAGI. Trimming took off 6 bases at V and 2 bases at J, with 13 bases between the two ends. The CDR3 length is 14 residues.